The 30 T cell receptor beta chains listed next were all sequenced from one sample in a study of T cells after yellow fever vaccination. TCRdb itself ran the 5' RACE reads through MiXCR, one entry per CDR3 protein. Among about 240,000 distinct CDR3 sequences, 3.6% were seen once, and the ten largest hold around a fifth. This sample comprised PBMCs, obtained 15 days after the yellow fever booster vaccination. Receptors were obtained from a man younger than 30 who received the YFV17D yellow fever vaccine.

This clonotype was recorded many times. The chain joins TRBV5-1 to TRBJ2-5, with D perhaps matching TRBD1 (6 bases). The CDR3 is made up of 14 amino acids. CDR1 is SGHRS and CDR2 is YFSETQ in the germline V gene. Trimming stripped 6 bases from V and 3 bases from J, with 15 bases between. The CDR3 nucleotides are TGCGCCAGCACCCACGGGACATCCGAAGAGACCCAGTACTTC. It specifies CASTHGTSEETQYF.

This clonotype was observed many times. The V call is TRBV19, the J call TRBJ1-5, with D tentatively TRBD1 (6 bases). V lost 3 bases, J lost 5 bases, and 11 bases lay in between. This CDR3 spans 14 amino acids. CDR1 is LNHDA and CDR2 is SQIVND in the germline V gene (reference sequence). The CDR3 region is CASSISGVHQPQHF. Written as DNA, the CDR3 is TGTGCCAGTAGTATCTCAGGGGTTCATCAGCCCCAGCATTTT.

This clonotype has at least ten counts. The rearrangement uses TRBV7-2 and TRBJ2-6; D is unresolved. CDR3 length equals 16 residues. Germline assignment: CDR1 SGHTA and CDR2 FQGNSA. V was clipped by 1 base and J by 0 bases, with 7 bases between them. CDR3 in amino acids: CASSLGANSGANVLTF. The CDR3 DNA sequence: TGTGCCAGCAGCTTAGGGGCCAACTCTGGGGCCAACGTCCTGACTTTC.

The chain couples TRBV4-3 to TRBJ1-6; no clear D. The germline V and J ends were trimmed by 4 bases and 0 bases, with 13 bases remaining between them. Germline assignment: CDR1 LGHNA and CDR2 YSLEER. This CDR3 has 17 amino acids. This chain's CDR3 is CASSPASANSYNSPLHF. CDR3 nucleotides: TGCGCCAGCAGCCCTGCTTCGGCAAACTCCTATAATTCACCCCTCCACTTT.

The table lists this clonotype with many counts. The DNA is omitted, as the CDR3 cannot be located on it reliably, and the CDR3 follows TCRdb's listing. The chain is built from TRBV10-3 and TRBJ1-6. The CDR3 numbers 14 amino acids, ends counted. Germline V gives CDR1 ENHRY, CDR2 SYGVKD. CDR3 protein: CASVPGPYNSPLHF.

There are many counts of this clonotype. The chain joins TRBV6-1 to TRBJ2-7; D unresolved. From germline, CDR1 is MNHNS and CDR2 SASEGT. The CDR3 is 14 amino acids. The V gene lost 3 bases and the J gene lost 1 base, with 10 bases spanning the gap. CDR3 sequence (DNA): TGTGCCAGCAGTGACCTAGGGAATTCCTACGAGCAGTACGTC. It codes for CASSDLGNSYEQYV.

This clonotype showed up many times. The chain uses TRBV29-1 and TRBJ2-5; 9 nucleotides line up with TRBD1. Germline V gene lookup returns CDR1 SQVTM and CDR2 ANQGSEA. The CDR3 contains 12 residues. Trimming took 6 bases from V and 5 from J; bases not matched to a gene: 4. In DNA, the CDR3 is TGCAGCGTCCGACAGGGGGTGGAGACCCAGTACTTC. Translated, it gives CSVRQGVETQYF. Using reference TRBV29-1 and TRBJ2-5 for the parts outside the CDR3, the full variable domain is SAVISQKPSRDICQRGTSLTIQCQVDSQVTMMFWYRQQPGQSLTLIATANQGSEATYESGFVIDKFPISRPNLTFSTLTVSNMSPEDSSIYLCSVRQGVETQYFGPGTRLLVL.

This clonotype was observed at least ten times. The gene calls are TRBV7-8 and TRBJ1-5; tentatively, D is TRBD1 (5 bases). The CDR3 is 14 amino acids. V dropped 2 bases and J dropped 2 bases, with 7 bases sitting between them. Germline CDR1 reads SGHVS; CDR2 reads FQNEAQ. Written as DNA, the CDR3 is TGTGCCAGCAGCTTACCGGGGGGCAATCAGCCCCAGCATTTT. Encoded protein: CASSLPGGNQPQHF.

This clonotype was observed many times. The chain links TRBV2 to TRBJ2-5; possible D gene TRBD1, 5 bases. The ends were cut back, 4 bases at V and 5 bases at J, with 8 bases in the middle. The length of the CDR3 is 12 residues. Germline-derived CDR1 and CDR2 are SNHLY and FYNNEI. CDR3 protein: CASSAGSETQYF. In DNA form, the CDR3 reads TGTGCCAGCAGTGCAGGGTCCGAGACCCAGTACTTC.

This clonotype was found many times. The chain is built from TRBV4-3 and TRBJ2-3; 9 bases align to TRBD2. V was pared by 3 bases and J by 3 bases, with 7 bases of the junction left unmatched. The germline V gene has CDR1 LGHNA and CDR2 YSLEER. CDR3 length: 16 amino acids. CDR3 coding DNA: TGCGCCAGCAGCCAGGACGTAGCGGGGGCGACAGATACGCAGTATTTT. Translating gives CASSQDVAGATDTQYF.

This clonotype has a count of ten or more. CDR3 amino acids: CASSVTDREETQYF. Here the CDR3 DNA reads TGCGCCAGCAGCGTCACCGACAGGGAAGAGACCCAGTACTTC. The gene calls are TRBV5-1 and TRBJ2-5; TRBD1 matches 7 bases. There are 14 residues in the CDR3. From germline, CDR1 is SGHRS and CDR2 YFSETQ. V shed 4 bases and J 3 bases; nucleotides not matched to a gene: 6.

This clonotype came up many times. The chain joins TRBV20-1 to TRBJ2-7, with 8 bases fitting TRBD1. The CDR3 length is 12 residues. V gave up 3 bases and J gave up 4 bases; unmatched junction bases: 2. The V gene's germline CDR1 is DFQATT and CDR2 SNEGSKA (reference sequence). The CDR3, as DNA: TGCAGTGCTAGGGACAGGGATTACGAGCAGTACTTC. Translation: CSARDRDYEQYF.

This rearrangement joins TRBV6-1 to TRBJ1-6; no reliable D call. The CDR3 runs to 15 residues. CDR1 is MNHNS, CDR2 SASEGT, per germline. V was shortened by 3 bases and J by 2 bases, with 8 bases between the two germline ends. CDR3 DNA sequence: TGTGCCAGCAGTGAGTCGGACCCCTATAATTCACCCCTCCACTTT. Translating it yields CASSESDPYNSPLHF.

In this sample, this clonotype turned up many times. This chain joins TRBV11-2 and TRBJ1-5; a possible D gene is TRBD1 (6 bases). The CDR3 extends over 15 amino acids. From germline, CDR1 is SGHAT and CDR2 FQNNGV. V was clipped by 8 bases and J by 3 bases, with 17 bases between them. The CDR3 nucleotides are TGTGCCAGCGAAATCGGCGACAGGCCCAATCAGCCCCAGCATTTT. The encoded protein is CASEIGDRPNQPQHF.

This clonotype was seen many times. The genes are TRBV15 and TRBJ2-4; 7 positions agree with TRBD2. V shed 0 bases, J shed 5 bases, and the junction held 10 bases outside the gene matches. The CDR3 spans 17 residues. Germline CDR1 is LNHNV and CDR2 is YYDKDF (reference sequence). The CDR3 region has the DNA TGTGCCACCAGCAGAGATGTACTACTGGGGGGGGAAAACATTCAGTACTTC. Translating it yields CATSRDVLLGGENIQYF.

This clonotype was seen ten or more times. The V gene is TRBV12-3 or TRBV12-4, the J gene TRBJ1-1, with 10 bases that match TRBD1. With 6 bases clipped from V and 2 bases from J, the junction kept 3 bases outside the gene matches. This CDR3 has 14 residues. The DNA of the CDR3 is TGTGCCAGCAGGTGGACAGGGGGAAACACTGAAGCTTTCTTT. This translates into CASRWTGGNTEAFF.

Ten or more counts support this clonotype. V usage is TRBV12-3 or TRBV12-4 and J usage is TRBJ2-2; no clear D gene. The CDR3 runs to 13 residues. V gave up 5 bases and J gave up 0 bases, with 4 bases separating them. The CDR3 here is CASSLSNTGELFF. In nucleotides, the CDR3 is TGTGCCAGCAGTCTATCGAACACCGGGGAGCTGTTTTTT.

In this sample, this clonotype turned up many times. The rearrangement links TRBV7-2 to TRBJ2-2, with unresolved D. The CDR3 is 18 residues long. V was cut by 1 base and J by 4 bases, with 19 bases left in between. Germline assignment: CDR1 SGHTA and CDR2 FQGNSA. DNA of the CDR3: TGTGCCAGCAGCTTAGAGTATAGAGTTTCCCGACTCACCGGGGAGCTGTTTTTT. This translates into CASSLEYRVSRLTGELFF.

This clonotype was recorded many times. V usage is TRBV7-9 and J usage is TRBJ1-2, with 8 bases identical to TRBD1. In germline, CDR1 is SEHNR, CDR2 FQNEAQ (reference sequence). After removal of 6 bases from V and 8 bases from J, the junction contained 8 bases not matched to a gene. This CDR3 is 13 amino acids long. CDR3 in amino acids: CASRSNRGEGYTF. The CDR3 DNA sequence: TGTGCCAGCAGATCAAACAGGGGGGAAGGCTACACCTTC.

This clonotype was detected ten times or more. V and J are TRBV14 and TRBJ1-2, with 8 nucleotides matching TRBD1. Losses at the gene ends were 0 bases for V and 5 bases for J; bases not matched to a gene: 2. Looked up from germline, CDR1 is SGHDN and CDR2 is FVKESK. CDR3 length equals 14 residues. The CDR3 spells CASSQETGGYGYTF. CDR3 bases: TGTGCCAGCAGCCAAGAAACAGGGGGATATGGCTACACCTTC.

A few counts support this clonotype. CDR3 nucleotides: TGTGCCAGCAGTTCCGACTTACAGGGATTCCATCAGCCCCAGCATTTT. Protein: CASSSDLQGFHQPQHF. The rearrangement joins TRBV12-3 or TRBV12-4 to TRBJ1-5; D perhaps matches TRBD1 (6 bases). This CDR3 region has 16 residues. Trimming took off 4 bases at V and 5 bases at J, with 18 bases between the two ends.

Ten or more counts support this clonotype. V usage is TRBV4-1 and J usage is TRBJ2-2; weak D call: TRBD1 (6 bases). V lost 1 base and J lost 6, with 9 bases in between. Germline assignment: CDR1 MGHRA and CDR2 YSYEKL. The CDR3 spans 14 residues. The CDR3 nucleotides read TGCGCCAGCAGCCAAGCAGGGGCCGCCGGGGAGCTGTTTTTT. Translated: CASSQAGAAGELFF.

This clonotype was seen at least ten times. This sequence joins TRBV7-2 and TRBJ2-1, with D possibly matching TRBD1 (6 bases). The CDR3 consists of 15 residues. V was trimmed by 5 bases and J by 6 bases, leaving 17 bases between them. Per germline, CDR1 SGHTA and CDR2 FQGNSA. The CDR3 DNA sequence: TGTGCCAGCAGCCAAGCCGGGACACACTTCAATGAGCAGTTCTTC. This encodes CASSQAGTHFNEQFF.

The chain is built from TRBV6-5 and TRBJ1-5, with TRBD1 matching over 8 bases. From germline, CDR1 is MNHEY and CDR2 SVGAGI. CDR3 length: 17 amino acids. V dropped 5 bases and J dropped 2; count of bases not matched to a gene: 11. CDR3 amino acids: CASSTHFQGAGNQPQHF. The CDR3 DNA follows: TGTGCCAGCAGTACCCACTTCCAGGGGGCCGGCAATCAGCCCCAGCATTTT.

This clonotype was seen at least ten times. The chain links TRBV5-4 to TRBJ2-7; D is possibly TRBD1 (5 bases). The CDR3 runs to 15 residues. Germline loops: CDR1 SGHNT, CDR2 YYREEE (reference sequence). Trimming removed 0 bases from V and 0 bases from J, with 10 bases in between. The CDR3 nucleotides are TGTGCCAGCAGCTTGGGTCAGGGCCCCTCCTACGAGCAGTACTTC. It is translated as CASSLGQGPSYEQYF.

At least ten counts were recorded for this clonotype. This chain uses TRBV5-1 with TRBJ2-5; D remains ambiguous. Germline CDR1 is SGHRS and CDR2 is YFSETQ. Trimming took off 0 bases at V and 2 bases at J, with 8 bases between the two ends. The length of the CDR3 is 14 residues. CDR3 amino acids: CASSLEGTQETQYF. The CDR3 nucleotides are TGCGCCAGCAGCTTGGAGGGAACTCAAGAGACCCAGTACTTC.

This clonotype has at least ten counts. J is TRBJ1-2 and V is TRBV18; 8 bases are a match to TRBD1. The ends lost 3 bases at V and 8 bases at J; junction bases unmatched: 8. From germline, CDR1 is KGHSH and CDR2 LQKENI. This CDR3 is built from 14 residues. Here the CDR3 DNA reads TGTGCCAGCTCACCTAATGGACAGGGTGGAGGCTACACCTTC. Its translation is CASSPNGQGGGYTF.

The chain joins TRBV6-6 to TRBJ1-1; no definite D call. The V end lost 6 bases, the J end lost 3 bases, and 11 bases lay between the germline ends. The CDR3 spans 13 residues. Germline V gene sequence: CDR1 MNHNY, CDR2 SVGAGI (reference sequence). In nucleotides, the CDR3 is TGTGCCAGCAGCCCACCAATGGACACTGAAGCTTTCTTT. Translation gives CASSPPMDTEAFF.

At least ten counts were recorded for this clonotype. The chain is built from TRBV7-6 and TRBJ2-1; no clear D gene. Germline CDR1 SGHVS, CDR2 FNYEAQ. The length of the CDR3 is 13 residues. V gave up 0 bases and J gave up 9 bases, with 9 bases separating them. CDR3 nucleotides: TGTGCCAGCAGCTTAGCGCACGGTGCTGAGCAGTTCTTC. Translated, it gives CASSLAHGAEQFF.

This clonotype appeared many times. V gene TRBV5-1 combines with J gene TRBJ2-3; maybe TRBD1 (6 bases). The germline gives CDR1 SGHRS, CDR2 YFSETQ. This CDR3 has 16 residues. Trimming took 3 bases from V and 3 from J, leaving 17 bases between them. The CDR3 loop reads CASSSTPGVRTDTQYF. For the CDR3, the DNA is TGCGCCAGCAGCTCCACCCCAGGGGTAAGAACAGATACGCAGTATTTT.